What follows describes a single TCR beta chain. Its specificity is unknown. MiXCR was run by TCRdb on the 5' RACE reads, yielding one entry per CDR3 protein. Of over 600,000 distinct CDR3 sequences in the sample, around 20% were seen once. The entry originates in a study of identical twins. Study outcomes and limitations: With beta out-of-frame sequences, excess sharing by twins was weaker.

The J segment lost 8 bases and the V segment lost 3 bases, leaving 9 bases of the junction unmatched. There are 15 residues in the CDR3. The germline V gene encodes CDR1 KGHDR and CDR2 SFDVKD. The same sample was also used in a study of T cells expressing NK-cell markers. In that study: In several experiments, sorting was confined to alpha-beta TCR T cells through use of an anti-gamma-delta TCR antibody. Evidence did not settle whether expanded NKG2C+ T cell clones targeted HCMV.

The TCR originated in a woman younger than 30 in good health. The sequencing input was PBMCs. The V call is TRBV24-1, the J call TRBJ2-1, with 7 positions matching TRBD1. The CDR3 sequence is CATSDLQTGHDEQFF. Written as DNA, the CDR3 is TGTGCCACCAGTGATCTACAGACAGGGCACGATGAGCAGTTCTTC.